This T cell receptor (beta chain) was observed in a study of blood T cell repertoires in COVID-19 (dated by TCRdb to 2020 to 2021). General notes on the study: Samples from collaborators originated in the United States, Italy and Spain and spanned both the acute and convalescent phases of COVID-19. Sample metadata almost always included a de-identified subject ID, COVID-19 status, age in years and sex. Subjects who had been exposed to COVID-19, were actively infected with it, or had recovered from it provided the deeply sampled blood TCRbeta repertoires that made up the dataset. HLA class I and class II types, where available, came from metadata supplied by the sample provider rather than from assay-based typing. Samples were obtained from the ongoing ImmuneRACE study (first 160 participants) and from 1,254 subjects provided by 6 global collaborators. The prospective study material was composed of cDNA or gDNA derived from T cells, B-cell-depleted T cells, or PBMCs. The repertoires were made available in a free public database intended to serve as a resource for research on the immune response to SARS-CoV-2. Study-wide conclusions, independent of this receptor: The amount of clinical and demographic metadata varied by source and participant and was provided uncurated.

TCRbeta CDR3 regions were amplified from genomic DNA by means of the immunoSEQ Assay, a bias-controlled multiplex PCR. In the original analysis: Within the assay, amplification of reference gene primers was used to estimate how many nucleated cells each sample contained. Sequence reads were collapsed and filtered to measure the absolute abundance of every unique TCRbeta CDR3 rearrangement. Productive Simpson clonality was computed per sample as the square root of Simpson's diversity index over productive rearrangements. The source is immuneACCESS, and TCRdb retained only in-frame sequences with V and J called. Part of the clones is not carried over; for the studies checked, unresolved V genes explain less than half of this, and the remainder is unexplained. That table is the source of V, J and clone size, and D and trimming were worked out from the DNA. For this sample the table gives tens of thousands of clones, of which approximately 86% were detected only once. The ten largest clones add up to 3% of the sample.

Whole blood was collected in K2EDTA tubes by collaborating institutions according to the institutions' own protocols. For TCRbeta analysis, collaborators shipped samples in one of three forms: frozen whole blood, isolated PBMCs, or DNA extracted from either of those sample types. This clone was seen once. No antigen is known for it. No clone much larger than this one lies a single base away; base qualities are absent. The sequence was obtained from a man aged 50 or older with active COVID-19. The sample consisted of peripheral blood.

CDR3 region: CASLWTTYNEQFF. In nucleotides, the sequence is TGTGCCAGCCTTTGGACTACCTACAATGAGCAGTTCTTC. The chain joins TRBV2 to TRBJ2-1; matching of 6 bases hints at TRBD2 as the D gene. V was cut back by 8 bases and J by 2 bases, leaving a gap of 10 bases between them. CDR1 and CDR2 are read off the germline V gene as SNHLY and FYNNEI. Reading from cysteine to phenylalanine, the CDR3 counts 13 amino acids. Only the CDR3 DNA stays, 39 bases, in frame from base 1.